The following is a T cell receptor (beta chain) sequence with its context. There is no known antigen for this receptor. There are no base qualities to consult, and no much larger clone falls within one base. Trimming accounts for 4 bases at V and 3 bases at J, while the number of junction bases matched to no gene is 3. Including cysteine and phenylalanine, the CDR3 has 14 amino acids. Solely the CDR3 DNA is kept, with 42 bases framed from the first base. CDR1 and CDR2, per the germline V gene (reference sequence), are DFQATT and SNEGSKA. The data are from a study of T cell repertoires in cytomegalovirus infection (dated by TCRdb to about 2019). As for the study more broadly: Peptide stimulations targeted recently identified HLA-C-restricted CMV epitopes, whose presentation resists viral immunomodulation, together with well-studied HLA-B-restricted epitopes. The HLA type of each donor mattered for the analysis, because public TCR beta signatures pointed to carriage of CMV infection along with the matching HLA type. The investigation overall reported the following: Cumulative frequency of public TCR beta family members discriminated carriers of CMV infection plus the relevant HLA type in this cohort and an independent 352-donor cohort. In the ex vivo response, HLA-C-restricted CMV-specific TCR beta clonotypes were dominant, and in two of eight donors the single most frequent clonotype came from this HLA-C-restricted group.

Sequencing instrument: Illumina HiSeq 1500. TCRdb redid the processing of the public reads, applying fastp at Q25 and MiXCR, and retained in-frame beta chains. CDR3 protein sequences are deduplicated, and each keeps its most common genes and DNA. The sample has hundreds of thousands of distinct CDR3 sequences on record, roughly a third of them singletons. The ten largest clones capture about a sixth of the sample. The treatment or condition label corresponds to: in vitro stimulation with specific CMV peptide epitopes to enrich CMV-specific T cells. The chain employs TRBV20-1 and TRBJ1-4, with 9 junctional bases fitting TRBD1. The sequence derives from a human donor in good health (CMV status not recorded). Some clones in this sample may be carry-over from other donors' samples. The starting material was cultured PBMCs, obtained from culture after CMV antigen stimulation. The nucleotide sequence is TGCAGTGCTACCCGACAGGGGGCTAATGAAAAACTGTTTTTT. This translates into CSATRQGANEKLFF.